Here is one T cell receptor beta chain with its context. This clone was observed once. The antigen it binds to is not known. Per-base quality was not reported, and no clone a single base away is much larger than it. The trial excluded patients who had a history of autoimmune disease or who were on systemic immunosuppression. Peripheral blood for TCR sequencing was drawn from every dose cohort at baseline, at cycle 4 day 1 and at cycle 7 day 1. The samples were taken from a phase I, first-in-human, multicenter, open-label dose-escalation trial of ivuxolimab. Adults with locally advanced or metastatic melanoma, renal cell, hepatocellular, or head and neck squamous cell carcinoma were enrolled in the trial. Before TCR sequencing, CD4+ and CD8+ T cells were separately sorted from peripheral blood. CDR1 SEHNR and CDR2 FQNEAQ were looked up in the germline V gene (reference sequence). The CDR3 runs 15 amino acids, cysteine and phenylalanine included. Just the 45-base CDR3 DNA is kept, in frame starting at base 1. V loses 2 bases at its end and J loses 4 bases; junction bases beyond the gene matches: 7.

This entry is derived from a study of OX40 agonist ivuxolimab in advanced cancers. Context from the whole study: Ivuxolimab was an agonistic, fully human IgG2 monoclonal antibody directed against OX40 (CD134), a costimulatory receptor. Intravenous ivuxolimab was administered to patients every 2 weeks at six dose levels: 0.01, 0.1, 0.3, 1.5, 3 and 10 mg/kg. Of the roughly 54 dose-escalation patients, hepatocellular carcinoma was present in approximately 20, melanoma in roughly 15, renal cell carcinoma in 9 and head and neck cancer in 9. A male proportion of 82.7% and a mean age of approximately 62 years, ranging from about 23 to 90, were recorded for the dose-escalation cohort. Patients were allowed to have had prior anti-PD-1, anti-PD-L1 or anti-CTLA-4 therapy, and approximately 40% of the dose-escalation patients had been treated with checkpoint inhibitors. Three dose-escalation patients achieved partial responses, one with hepatocellular carcinoma and two with cutaneous melanoma. The purpose of peripheral TCRbeta sequencing was to test whether ivuxolimab changed TCR sequence diversity and led to clonal T-cell expansion. The paper covers the monotherapy dose-escalation part of the phase I ivuxolimab trial, which included N ≈ 50 patients. Overall results and qualifications from the work: Low levels of normalized T-cell clonal expansion were also seen in some patients who did not respond. Partial responders in the 0.1-3.0 mg/kg groups had among the lowest normalized peripheral clonal expansion, especially among CD8+ T cells. After ivuxolimab, expanded clones were on average more numerous among CD8+ T cells than among CD4+ T cells. Antigen specificity was not determined for the clonally expanded peripheral T cells. At doses of 0.1 to 3.0 mg/kg, clonal expansion of both CD4+ and CD8+ T cells in blood was seen between baseline and week 6.

Genomic DNA was extracted from sorted cells for sequencing of the TCRbeta CDR3 region. The immunoSEQ Assay was used to sequence the TCRbeta CDR3 regions. Drawn from immuneACCESS, this table holds only the in-frame rearrangements with V and J called that TCRdb kept. Clones are partly lost; checked studies trace under half to an unresolved V gene and leave the rest unexplained. This sample comprises more than 25,000 clones, roughly 80% of them detected only once. The ten largest clones represent about 31% of the sample. This clonotype originated in an adult with an advanced solid tumor such as melanoma, head and neck, liver or kidney cancer. Recombination linked TRBV7-9 to TRBJ2-5; TRBD2 fits 7 bases in the junction. The sequencing here drew on CD4+ or CD8+ T cells sorted from blood, taken in a trial of the OX40 agonist ivuxolimab. The nucleotides read TGTGCCAGCAGCTTAATACGACTAGCAAGAGAGACCCAGTACTTC. This encodes CASSLIRLARETQYF.